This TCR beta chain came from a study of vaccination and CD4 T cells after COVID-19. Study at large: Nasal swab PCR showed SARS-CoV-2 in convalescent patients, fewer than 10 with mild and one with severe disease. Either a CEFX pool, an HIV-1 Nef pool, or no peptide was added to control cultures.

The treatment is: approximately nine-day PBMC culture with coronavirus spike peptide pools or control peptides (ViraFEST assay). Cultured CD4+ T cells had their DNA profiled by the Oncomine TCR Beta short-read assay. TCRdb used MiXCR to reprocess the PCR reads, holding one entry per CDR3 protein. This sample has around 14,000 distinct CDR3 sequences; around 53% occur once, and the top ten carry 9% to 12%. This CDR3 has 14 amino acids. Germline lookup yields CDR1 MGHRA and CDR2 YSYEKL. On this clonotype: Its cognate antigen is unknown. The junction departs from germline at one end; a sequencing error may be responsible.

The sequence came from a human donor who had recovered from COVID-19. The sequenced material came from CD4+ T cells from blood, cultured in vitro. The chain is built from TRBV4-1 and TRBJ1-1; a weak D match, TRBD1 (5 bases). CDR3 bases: TGCGCCAGCAGCCCGGGACGGGGGAACGCTGAAGCTTTCTTT. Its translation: CASSPGRGNAEAFF.